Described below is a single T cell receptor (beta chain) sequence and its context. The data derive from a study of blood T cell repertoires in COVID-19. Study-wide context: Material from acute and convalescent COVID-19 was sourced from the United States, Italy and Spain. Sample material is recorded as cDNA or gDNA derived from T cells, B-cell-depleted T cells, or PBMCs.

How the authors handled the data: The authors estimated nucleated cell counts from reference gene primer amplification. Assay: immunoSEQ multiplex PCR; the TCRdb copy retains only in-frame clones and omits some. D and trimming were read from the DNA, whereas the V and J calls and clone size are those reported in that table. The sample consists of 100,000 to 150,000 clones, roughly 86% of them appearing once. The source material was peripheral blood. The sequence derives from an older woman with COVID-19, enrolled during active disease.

The CDR3 bases are TGCAGTGCTAGTCCAGGGAAGGACGTTGGCTACACCTTC. This encodes CSASPGKDVGYTF. This chain joins TRBV20-1 and TRBJ1-2; D is possibly TRBD1 (5 bases). Germline assignment: CDR1 DFQATT and CDR2 SNEGSKA (reference sequence). Deletions cut 3 bases from V and 7 bases from J, with 15 bases between. This CDR3 has 13 amino acids.